This T cell receptor (beta chain) was sequenced in a study of post-analysis software for immune sequencing data. General observations from the study: Compared with controls, patients had more of about five TRBV segments, including TRBV5-6, TRBV5-1 and TRBV20-1.

Unique molecular identifiers featured in each of the TCR beta cDNA libraries. Each sample of roughly 0.9 to 10 million input T cells yielded roughly 500,000 cDNA molecules, so each molecule approximated one T cell. TCRdb reprocessed the PCR reads with MiXCR, giving one entry per CDR3 protein. Of a few hundred thousand distinct CDR3 sequences detected, 30% to 45% appear once; the ten largest clones hold roughly 13%. Germline CDR1 DFQATT, CDR2 SNEGSKA (reference sequence). This CDR3 comprises 14 residues. Between the trimmed V and J ends, which lost 1 base and 3 bases, there was a span of 12 bases. Notes on this clonotype: Antigen specificity is unknown.

The clonotype comes from a girl between 10 and 17 years old with multiple sclerosis. The chain combines TRBV20-1 with TRBJ1-2; maybe TRBD1 (5 bases). Sequenced material: blood. The CDR3 loop reads CSARVGQTHYGYTF. Here the CDR3 DNA reads TGCAGTGCTAGAGTGGGGCAGACACACTATGGCTACACCTTC.